This T cell receptor beta chain is drawn from a study of graft-versus-host responses after intestinal transplantation. Study background: Transplant types were multivisceral, liver-intestinal, or isolated intestinal. Tacrolimus and steroids were given for around 3 years to all recipients after anti-thymocyte globulin induction. General study results and limits: Early after transplant, HvG clones declined as circulating GvH clones peaked. There were GvH clones found in recipient marrow, and some of them appeared first in ileum or blood.

Produced via immunoSEQ multiplex PCR; TCRdb's table is partial and in-frame only. The table shows roughly 50,000 clones, with less than 95% occurring only once. The CDR3 is 13 amino acids. CDR1 is GTSNPN and CDR2 is SVGIG in the germline V gene (reference sequence). The junction had 2 bases not matched to a gene; V was cut back by 3 bases and J by 6 bases. Remarks on this clone: No antigen is known for it.

The receptor was isolated from a human patient who received an intestinal transplant, so some T cells may come from the graft donor. J is TRBJ1-4 and V is TRBV30, with TRBD1 identical over 9 bases. Here the sequenced sample was PBMCs, taken nearly 670 days after intestinal transplant. The CDR3 bases are TGTGCCTGGAGCGGGACAGGGCATGAAAAACTGTTTTTT. Protein: CAWSGTGHEKLFF.